A selection of T cell receptor beta chains follows, all from one sample in a study of blood T cell repertoires in COVID-19. The protocol was immunoSEQ multiplex PCR, while the TCRdb copy is restricted to in-frame clones and leaves out a portion. The sample contains 150,000 to 200,000 clones, around 86% of which appear only once. Sequencing was performed on PBMCs or T cells enriched from blood (not recorded which). The receptors here all came from a woman aged 25 to 39 who had recovered from COVID-19. The CDR3 runs from the conserved cysteine through the conserved F or W. A D gene is named only where the DNA matches it firmly. Some rows mark clone size as missing; the rest say once, few, many or name a class of expanded clone.

d_gene,abundance,j_gene,v_gene,CDR3aa,CDR3nt
NA,once,TRBJ1-1,TRBV4-1,CASRREGAHTEAFF,TGCGCCAGCAGACGCGAAGGGGCACACACTGAAGCTTTCTTT
TRBD2,NA,TRBJ2-3,TRBV29-1,CSGRAATSGRSTSTQYF,TGCAGCGGCCGCGCCGCGACTAGCGGGAGGTCTACCTCTACGCAGTATTTT
TRBD2,NA,TRBJ2-1,TRBV5-1,CASSLWPGTSGRPSSYNEQFF,TGCGCCAGCAGCTTGTGGCCCGGGACTAGCGGGAGGCCGAGCTCCTACAATGAGCAGTTCTTC
NA,NA,TRBJ1-3,TRBV18,CASSPEDGYSGNTIYF,TGTGCCAGCTCACCGGAGGACGGGTACTCTGGAAACACCATATATTTT
TRBD1,NA,TRBJ1-2,TRBV18,CASSLPGTGFPHGYTF,TGTGCCAGCTCGCTTCCCGGGACAGGGTTCCCCCATGGCTACACCTTC
TRBD2,NA,TRBJ2-2,TRBV11-2,CASSQGLARLITGELFF,TGTGCCAGCAGCCAGGGACTAGCGAGACTAATCACCGGGGAGCTGTTTTTT
NA,once,TRBJ2-5,TRBV15,CATSRAVQETQYF,TGTGCCACCAGCAGAGCGGTACAAGAGACCCAGTACTTC
TRBD2,NA,TRBJ2-1,TRBV5-1,CASSFGTSGNDEQFF,TGCGCCAGCAGCTTCGGAACTAGCGGGAACGATGAGCAGTTCTTC
TRBD1,NA,TRBJ2-1,TRBV28,CASSLKVGAGGKNEQFF,TGTGCCAGCAGTTTAAAGGTGGGGGCAGGGGGCAAGAATGAGCAGTTCTTC
TRBD1,NA,TRBJ2-3,TRBV29-1,CSVSRTGGRTDTQYF,TGCAGCGTTTCCCGGACAGGGGGAAGGACAGATACGCAGTATTTT
NA,NA,TRBJ2-5,TRBV19,CASKSLQRSGADPLNF,TGTGCCAGTAAATCCTTGCAGCGGAGTGGTGCGGACCCCCTTAACTTC
NA,NA,TRBJ1-2,TRBV9,CASSEDSRNNYGYTF,TGTGCCAGCAGCGAAGACTCCAGAAATAACTATGGCTACACCTTC
TRBD1,once,TRBJ1-2,TRBV28,CASRTAGGADGYTF,TGTGCCAGCAGAACCGCAGGGGGCGCTGATGGCTACACCTTC
NA,NA,TRBJ2-3,TRBV10-1,CARTRDTDTQYF,TGCGCCAGAACCCGGGACACAGATACGCAGTATTTT
TRBD1,NA,TRBJ2-5,TRBV4-1,CASSPRDRGPGRETQYF,TGCGCCAGCAGCCCTCGGGACAGGGGGCCCGGGCGAGAGACCCAGTACTTC
NA,NA,TRBJ1-3,TRBV4-1,CASSRQDYDSEGNTIYF,TGCGCCAGCAGCCGTCAGGACTATGACTCTGAGGGAAACACCATATATTTT
NA,NA,TRBJ2-7,TRBV2,CASSEGLHQGSEQYF,TGTGCCAGCAGCGAGGGACTCCATCAAGGGAGCGAGCAGTACTTC
TRBD1,NA,TRBJ2-3,TRBV29-1,CSVFGTGVSDTQYF,TGCAGCGTTTTTGGGACAGGGGTTTCGGATACGCAGTATTTT
TRBD1,NA,TRBJ2-1,TRBV29-1,CSAGTGSHEQFF,TGCAGCGCCGGGACAGGGTCACATGAGCAGTTCTTC
NA,NA,TRBJ2-2,TRBV10-3,CAISDFRQTNTGELFF,TGTGCCATCAGTGATTTTCGACAAACGAACACCGGGGAGCTGTTTTTT
TRBD1,few,TRBJ2-7,TRBV12-3/TRBV12-4,CASSRDRGDEQYF,TGTGCCAGCAGTCGGGACAGGGGAGACGAGCAGTACTTC
NA,NA,TRBJ2-1,TRBV11-2,CASSLTNYQFF,TGTGCCAGCAGCCTGACTAACTATCAGTTCTTC
NA,NA,TRBJ2-3,TRBV27,CASSPGQYANTQYF,TGTGCCAGCAGTCCGGGACAATACGCCAATACGCAGTATTTT
NA,NA,TRBJ1-1,TRBV3-1/TRBV3-2,CASSHTMFDITKNTEAFF,TGTGCCAGCAGCCACACAATGTTCGACATTACCAAGAACACTGAAGCTTTCTTT
TRBD1,NA,TRBJ1-6,TRBV10-2,CASRNPGQGNSPLHF,TGCGCCAGCAGGAATCCGGGACAGGGTAATTCACCCCTCCACTTT
NA,NA,TRBJ1-3,TRBV4-2,CASSQGLSGNTIYF,TGTGCCAGCAGCCAAGGACTCTCTGGAAACACCATATATTTT
NA,NA,TRBJ1-2,TRBV19,CASSMTNREFDGYTF,TGTGCCAGTAGTATGACGAACAGGGAATTTGATGGCTACACCTTC
NA,NA,TRBJ2-1,TRBV5-4,CASSAGGNEQFF,TGTGCCAGCAGCGCAGGGGGGAATGAGCAGTTCTTC
TRBD1,NA,TRBJ1-6,TRBV6-5,CASSYRSGTGGSPLHF,TGTGCCAGCAGTTACCGCTCCGGGACAGGGGGCTCACCCCTCCACTTT
NA,once,TRBJ2-1,TRBV28,CASSLAGLSYNEQFF,TGTGCCAGCAGTTTAGCGGGTCTCTCCTACAATGAGCAGTTCTTC
NA,NA,TRBJ2-5,TRBV3-1/TRBV3-2,CASSQSVRSEETQYF,TGTGCCAGCAGCCAAAGTGTCCGGAGTGAAGAGACCCAGTACTTC
TRBD1,NA,TRBJ2-2,TRBV11-2,CASSLWPTGNGELFF,TGTGCCAGCAGCTTATGGCCGACAGGGAACGGGGAGCTGTTTTTT